Listed here are 31 T cell receptor beta chains from one sample, sequenced in a study of blood T cell repertoires in COVID-19. Method: immunoSEQ multiplex PCR; TCRdb's copy keeps in-frame clones and lacks some. Of under 40,000 clones in the sample, about 78% are singletons; the top ten hold about 7.4%. The source material was peripheral blood. These receptors were taken from a woman aged 60-70 years with acute or convalescent COVID-19.

The chain is built from TRBV3-1 (or the pseudogene TRBV3-2) and TRBJ2-3; the match to TRBD2 covers 8 bases. The germline V gene has CDR1 LGHDT and CDR2 YNNKEL (reference sequence). J gave up 4 bases and V 3 bases, and 6 bases lay outside the gene matches. The CDR3 covers 15 residues. CDR3 protein: CASSHPTGGSDTQYF. In DNA, the CDR3 is TGTGCCAGCAGCCACCCAACGGGGGGGTCAGATACGCAGTATTTT.

The rearrangement uses TRBV30 and TRBJ2-7; D unresolved. CDR1 and CDR2 from the germline V gene are GTSNPN and SVGIG (reference sequence). V shed 5 bases and J shed 0 bases, with 8 bases lying between them. This CDR3 spans 12 amino acids. The CDR3 bases are TGTGCCTGGGGACGAGGCTCCTACGAGCAGTACTTC. Its protein product is CAWGRGSYEQYF.

CDR3 nucleotides: TGTGCCTGGAGGGACCGGACAGGGCCGGGGTTACTGTATGGCTACACCTTC. Translating it yields CAWRDRTGPGLLYGYTF. This rearrangement joins TRBV30 to TRBJ1-2; 8 bases align to TRBD1. The V and J ends lost 3 bases and 5 bases, in that order; junction bases with no gene match: 17. The CDR3 has 17 residues. CDR1 GTSNPN and CDR2 SVGIG come from the germline V gene (reference sequence). Together with reference TRBV30 and TRBJ1-2, the CDR3 gives the full variable domain: SQTIHQWPATLVQPVGSPLSLECTVEGTSNPNLYWYRQAAGRGLQLLFYSVGIGQISSEVPQNLSASRPQDRQFILSSKKLLLSDSGFYLCAWRDRTGPGLLYGYTFGSGTRLTVV.

This clone occurred a few times. The chain links TRBV4-1 to TRBJ2-3, with D possibly TRBD1 on 5 matching bases. The germline CDR1 and CDR2 sequences are MGHRA and YSYEKL. CDR3 size: 18 residues. V dropped 1 base and J dropped 2 bases, with 19 bases sitting between them. The CDR3 is CASSQVPWGIALTDTQYF. CDR3 DNA: TGCGCCAGCAGCCAAGTTCCCTGGGGCATCGCCCTCACAGATACGCAGTATTTT.

To note about this clone: The same CDR3 is also encoded by other DNA sequences in this sample. This sequence joins TRBV7-9 and TRBJ1-2, with a tentative D call TRBD1 (6 bases). Germline-derived CDR1 and CDR2 are SEHNR and FQNEAQ (reference sequence). CDR3 length: 15 residues. V lost 5 bases, J lost 3 bases, and 16 bases lay in between. CDR3 sequence reads: CASSQGGPGHYGYTF. The DNA for the CDR3 is TGTGCCAGCAGCCAAGGGGGTCCAGGGCACTATGGCTACACCTTC.

The chain employs TRBV2 and TRBJ1-1; the D is unclear. CDR3 size: 11 residues. The V gene's germline CDR1 is SNHLY and CDR2 FYNNEI. V lost 8 bases and J lost 1, with 5 bases in between. This CDR3 reads CASAPNTEAFF. As DNA, the CDR3 is TGTGCCAGCGCGCCGAACACTGAAGCTTTCTTT.

This clone was counted once. The rearrangement joins TRBV29-1 to TRBJ1-2; 8 bases are a match to TRBD1. The V and J ends lost 6 bases and 6 bases, in that order; junction bases with no gene match: 12. The CDR3 is 14 amino acids. Germline-derived CDR1 and CDR2 are SQVTM and ANQGSEA. The CDR3 spells CSVKSDRVLDGYTF. DNA for the CDR3: TGCAGCGTGAAATCGGACAGGGTACTCGATGGCTACACCTTC.

The rearrangement joins TRBV9 to TRBJ2-3; TRBD1 aligns across 7 bases. In germline, CDR1 is SGDLS, CDR2 YYNGEE. CDR3 length: 16 residues. J gave up 2 bases and V 0 bases, and 6 bases lay outside the gene matches. CDR3 sequence (DNA): TGTGCCAGCAGCGTAGTCGGACAGGACTTCACAGATACGCAGTATTTT. Its protein product is CASSVVGQDFTDTQYF.

Of note for this clone: The same CDR3 also results from other DNA sequences found in this sample. This sequence joins TRBV30 and TRBJ1-3; maybe TRBD1 (6 bases). V lost 0 bases to trimming and J lost 4 bases, with 10 bases between them. Germline loops: CDR1 GTSNPN, CDR2 SVGIG (reference sequence). The CDR3 has 14 residues. CDR3 region: CAWSVSGDGNTIYF. The CDR3 DNA is TGTGCCTGGAGTGTGTCAGGGGACGGAAACACCATATATTTT. Full variable domain (missing parts from reference TRBV30 and TRBJ1-3): SQTIHQWPATLVQPVGSPLSLECTVEGTSNPNLYWYRQAAGRGLQLLFYSVGIGQISSEVPQNLSASRPQDRQFILSSKKLLLSDSGFYLCAWSVSGDGNTIYFGEGSWLTVV.

The rearrangement uses TRBV5-1 and TRBJ2-7; D is perhaps TRBD1 (7 bases). The germline V and J ends were trimmed by 4 bases and 3 bases, with 20 bases remaining between them. Looked up from germline, CDR1 is SGHRS and CDR2 is YFSETQ. CDR3 length: 16 residues. For the CDR3, the DNA is TGCGCCAGCAGCGCCCCGCGGGGACAGCTCCTCTACGAGCAGTACTTC. Translated: CASSAPRGQLLYEQYF.

V gene TRBV13 combines with J gene TRBJ1-2; 8 bases align to TRBD1. Germline V gene sequence: CDR1 PRHDT, CDR2 FYEKMQ (reference sequence). J lost 7 bases, V lost 1 base, and 8 bases had no gene match. CDR3 size: 15 residues. The CDR3 DNA is TGTGCCAGCAGCTTAGCCGACGGGACAGGCGGTGGCTACACCTTC. It codes for CASSLADGTGGGYTF.

This clone was observed once. This chain connects TRBV6-1 to TRBJ1-5; tentatively, D is TRBD1 (6 bases). V was shortened by 3 bases and J by 3 bases, with 12 bases between the two germline ends. The CDR3 totals 15 residues. Per the germline V gene, CDR1 is MNHNS and CDR2 is SASEGT. This CDR3 reads CASSDMGHVNQPQHF. The CDR3 bases are TGTGCCAGCAGTGACATGGGACATGTCAATCAGCCCCAGCATTTT.

This clone has a single count. J is TRBJ1-5 and V is TRBV19; 7 bases line up with TRBD1. Per germline, CDR1 LNHDA and CDR2 SQIVND (reference sequence). With 6 bases clipped from V and 3 bases from J, the junction kept 14 bases outside the gene matches. The CDR3 runs 17 residues. The CDR3 spells CASRPRTGGTTNQPQHF. The CDR3 DNA reads as TGTGCCAGTAGACCTCGGACAGGAGGTACGACCAATCAGCCCCAGCATTTT.

By proportion, this clone is medium-sized. V and J are TRBV6-5 and TRBJ2-1, with 7 bases lining up with TRBD1. Germline assignment: CDR1 MNHEY and CDR2 SVGAGI. Germline trimming cut 6 bases from V and 0 bases from J; bases unmatched to any gene: 5. The CDR3 runs to 15 residues. DNA for the CDR3: TGTGCCAGCAGATCACAGGGGAGCTCCTACAATGAGCAGTTCTTC. Translated, it gives CASRSQGSSYNEQFF.

The table lists this clone with a count of one. J is TRBJ2-7 and V is TRBV19, with 14 bases fitting TRBD2. V was pared by 3 bases and J by 2 bases, with 0 bases of the junction left unmatched. The CDR3 totals 15 residues. In germline, CDR1 is LNHDA, CDR2 SQIVND (reference sequence). CDR3 region: CASSMGLAGAYEQYF. In DNA, the CDR3 is TGTGCCAGTAGTATGGGACTAGCGGGGGCCTACGAGCAGTACTTC.

This clone is a singleton in its sample. The J gene is TRBJ1-1, the V gene TRBV5-1; the match to TRBD1 covers 7 bases. Germline values: CDR1 SGHRS, CDR2 YFSETQ. After removal of 3 bases from V and 3 bases from J, the junction contained 14 bases not matched to a gene. The CDR3 contains 17 residues. CDR3 sequence reads: CASSSRTGWMSHTEAFF. Written as DNA, the CDR3 is TGCGCCAGCAGCTCACGGACAGGTTGGATGTCGCACACTGAAGCTTTCTTT.

The V gene is TRBV30, the J gene TRBJ2-1, with D possibly TRBD1 on 5 matching bases. CDR3 size: 13 residues. V gave up 4 bases and J gave up 6 bases, with 13 bases separating them. Per the germline V gene, CDR1 is GTSNPN and CDR2 is SVGIG (reference sequence). CDR3 in DNA: TGTGCCTGGAAGGTGGGGCCGGGCAATGAGCAGTTCTTC. Its translation: CAWKVGPGNEQFF. The full variable domain, its missing parts supplied by reference TRBV30 and TRBJ2-1, is SQTIHQWPATLVQPVGSPLSLECTVEGTSNPNLYWYRQAAGRGLQLLFYSVGIGQISSEVPQNLSASRPQDRQFILSSKKLLLSDSGFYLCAWKVGPGNEQFFGPGTRLTVL.

The chain couples TRBV5-1 to TRBJ2-1; D may be TRBD2 (5 bases). The CDR3 runs to 16 residues. The V end lost 1 base, the J end lost 0 bases, and 11 bases lay between the germline ends. The germline CDR1 and CDR2 sequences are SGHRS and YFSETQ. The CDR3 region is CASSLINRGSYNEQFF. CDR3 DNA: TGCGCCAGCAGCTTGATTAATCGGGGCTCCTACAATGAGCAGTTCTTC.

The chain recombines TRBV5-1 with TRBJ1-1, with a possible D match to TRBD1 (5 bases). CDR1 and CDR2 (germline): SGHRS, YFSETQ. The CDR3 sequence is 14 residues long. Trimming removed 5 bases at V and 3 bases at J, with 14 bases between. This CDR3 reads CASSTGREDTEAFF. CDR3 DNA: TGCGCCAGCAGTACTGGCAGGGAAGACACTGAAGCTTTCTTT. The full variable domain, rest sourced from reference TRBV5-1 and TRBJ1-1, is KAGVTQTPRYLIKTRGQQVTLSCSPISGHRSVSWYQQTPGQGLQFLFEYFSETQRNKGNFPGRFSGRQFSNSRSEMNVSTLELGDSALYLCASSTGREDTEAFFGQGTRLTVV.

The CDR3 DNA follows: TGTGCCGGGACAATGGGACTAGCGGGGGGCTTCGACGTCGACGAGCAGTACTTC. This codes for CAGTMGLAGGFDVDEQYF. The chain employs TRBV30 and TRBJ2-7; TRBD2 matches at 15 bases. The V and J ends lost 8 bases and 5 bases, in that order; junction bases with no gene match: 19. CDR1 is GTSNPN and CDR2 is SVGIG in the germline V gene (reference sequence). The CDR3 extends over 18 amino acids.

The chain combines TRBV5-1 with TRBJ1-2; tentatively, D is TRBD1 (6 bases). CDR3 length: 15 amino acids. The germline V gene encodes CDR1 SGHRS and CDR2 YFSETQ. Trimming left V 4 bases short and J 4 bases short, with 17 bases between. This CDR3 is CASSPQGGASYGYTF. Written as DNA, the CDR3 is TGCGCCAGCAGCCCGCAAGGGGGGGCGTCCTATGGCTACACCTTC.

V is TRBV18 and J is TRBJ2-7; 11 bases map to TRBD2. CDR3 length: 15 residues. The junction had 9 bases not matched to a gene; V was cut back by 5 bases and J by 6 bases. The germline V gene encodes CDR1 KGHSH and CDR2 LQKENI. The CDR3 sequence is CASSATSGETSEQYF. For the CDR3, the DNA is TGTGCCAGCTCAGCGACTAGCGGGGAAACGAGCGAGCAGTACTTC.

This clone has only one observation. This chain connects TRBV7-2 to TRBJ1-5; D is possibly TRBD1 (5 bases). The V end lost 0 bases, the J end lost 0 bases, and 12 bases lay between the germline ends. Germline V gene data show CDR1 as SGHTA and CDR2 as FQGNSA. This CDR3 has 17 residues. CDR3 coding DNA: TGTGCCAGCAGCTTAGCGTCCCAGGGCTATAGCAATCAGCCCCAGCATTTT. Translation: CASSLASQGYSNQPQHF.

The V call is TRBV10-1, the J call TRBJ2-3, with TRBD1 as a possible D gene (5 bases). From germline, CDR1 is WNHNN and CDR2 SYGVQD (reference sequence). V was shortened by 2 bases and J by 4 bases, with 7 bases between the two germline ends. This CDR3 is built from 13 residues. CDR3: CASSERGPDTQYF. The DNA for the CDR3 is TGCGCCAGCAGTGAGAGGGGCCCAGATACGCAGTATTTT.

This chain connects TRBV2 to TRBJ2-7, with D maybe TRBD2 (5 bases). Per the germline V gene, CDR1 is SNHLY and CDR2 is FYNNEI. The CDR3 runs 13 residues. The V end lost 7 bases, the J end lost 3 bases, and 13 bases lay between the germline ends. The CDR3 sequence is CASNKEEGYEQYF. The CDR3 DNA is TGTGCCAGCAACAAGGAGGAAGGCTACGAGCAGTACTTC.

This clone was seen more than once but under ten times. The chain combines TRBV28 with TRBJ2-3; D uncertain. Germline values: CDR1 MDHEN, CDR2 SYDVKM. This CDR3 is built from 13 residues. The V end lost 2 bases, the J end lost 2 bases, and 5 bases lay between the germline ends. In DNA form, the CDR3 reads TGTGCCAGCAGTTTACATCCCACAGATACGCAGTATTTT. Translated, it gives CASSLHPTDTQYF.

This clone has just a few counts. V usage is TRBV2 and J usage is TRBJ2-3; D is perhaps TRBD2 (5 bases). CDR3 length: 13 residues. V dropped 8 bases and J dropped 2 bases, with 11 bases sitting between them. CDR1 is SNHLY, CDR2 FYNNEI, per germline. CDR3 bases: TGTGCCAGCGAGGGCGGAACCACAGATACGCAGTATTTT. Translation gives CASEGGTTDTQYF.

The sample holds a few counts of this clone. The V call is TRBV7-9, the J call TRBJ2-3; a weak D match, TRBD2 (7 bases). This CDR3 comprises 16 residues. V lost 5 bases and J 1 base, leaving 16 bases between the germline ends. Germline CDR1 reads SEHNR; CDR2 reads FQNEAQ (reference sequence). DNA of the CDR3: TGTGCCAGCAGCCTCTCGGTGGGGGGGCGCACAGATACGCAGTATTTT. Encoded protein: CASSLSVGGRTDTQYF.

The rearrangement joins TRBV21-1 to TRBJ1-2; TRBD1 reflects the table's D call only, with no check against the DNA. TRBV21-1 is deemed a pseudogene. This CDR3 spans 14 amino acids. The CDR3 loop reads CASSDLLQGDGYTF. Written as DNA, the CDR3 is TGTGCCAGCAGCGACCTATTACAGGGGGACGGCTACACCTTC.

V gene TRBV5-5 combines with J gene TRBJ2-6; weak D call: TRBD2 (5 bases). The CDR3 extends over 17 amino acids. CDR1 is SGHKS, CDR2 YYEKEE, per germline (reference sequence). Trimming cost V 4 bases and J 0 bases, with 14 bases left between them. The CDR3 protein is CASSQRVTSSGANVLTF. The CDR3 coding sequence is TGTGCCAGCAGCCAGAGGGTCACTAGCTCTGGGGCCAACGTCCTGACTTTC.

The V call is TRBV9, the J call TRBJ1-3; D may be TRBD1 (5 bases). This CDR3 comprises 15 residues. Germline values: CDR1 SGDLS, CDR2 YYNGEE. The V end was cut by 0 bases, the J end by 2 bases, with 9 bases between. CDR3 protein: CASSVDAGPGNTIYF. CDR3 nucleotide sequence: TGTGCCAGCAGCGTAGATGCAGGGCCTGGAAACACCATATATTTT. The entire variable domain, with the rest obtained from reference TRBV9 and TRBJ1-3, is as follows: DSGVTQTPKHLITATGQRVTLRCSPRSGDLSVYWYQQSLDQGLQFLIQYYNGEERAKGNILERFSAQQFPDLHSELNLSSLELGDSALYFCASSVDAGPGNTIYFGEGSWLTVV.